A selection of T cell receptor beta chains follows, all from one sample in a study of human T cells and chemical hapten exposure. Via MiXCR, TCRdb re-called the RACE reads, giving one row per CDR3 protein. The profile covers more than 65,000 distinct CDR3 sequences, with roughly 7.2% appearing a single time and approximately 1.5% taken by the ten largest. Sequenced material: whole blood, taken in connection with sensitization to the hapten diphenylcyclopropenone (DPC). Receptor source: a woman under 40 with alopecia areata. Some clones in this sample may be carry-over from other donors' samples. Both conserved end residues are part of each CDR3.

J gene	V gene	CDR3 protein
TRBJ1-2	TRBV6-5	CASSTTTGGGGSHYGYTF
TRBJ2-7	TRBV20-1	CSARGAGSYEQYF
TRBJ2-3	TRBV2	CASKERTSGMEDTQYF
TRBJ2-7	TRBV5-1	CASSSGTGPYEQYF
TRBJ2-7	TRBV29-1	CSVEGAPLAGEQYF
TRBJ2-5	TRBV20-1	CSARDSRGGQETQYF
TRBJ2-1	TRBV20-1	CSARDARGGRSSYNEQFF
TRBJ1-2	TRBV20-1	CSAANAGSGGGYGYTF
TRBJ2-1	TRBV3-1	CASSQRTGVGEQFF
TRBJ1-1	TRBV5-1	CASSPRTGGNTEAFF
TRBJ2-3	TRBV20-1	CSARKEADTQYF
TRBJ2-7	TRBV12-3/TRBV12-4	CASSWMTGFSYEQYF
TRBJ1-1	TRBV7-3	CASGQGPNTEAFF
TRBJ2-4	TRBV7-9	CASSPRPARTAKNIQYF
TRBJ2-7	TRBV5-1	CASSLGAYLTGEQYF
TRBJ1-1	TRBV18	CASSPPSVDTEAFF
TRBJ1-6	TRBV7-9	CASGVGQTNSPLHF
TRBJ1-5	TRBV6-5	CASSRGILNQPQHF
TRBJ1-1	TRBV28	CASSKQGTGDGAFF
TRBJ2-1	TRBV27	CASSLQDTYNEQFF
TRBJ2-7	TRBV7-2	CASSRTSGGVYEQYF
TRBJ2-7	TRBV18	CASSPGAGPSYEQYF
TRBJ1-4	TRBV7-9	CASSPQRQGDEKLFF
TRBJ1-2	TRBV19	CASSSDGNYGYTF
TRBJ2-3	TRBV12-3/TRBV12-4	CASSFAGNEDTQYF
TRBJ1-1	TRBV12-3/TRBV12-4	CASSYTGEAFF
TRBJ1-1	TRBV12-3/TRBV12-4	CASSSLSGLSSEAFF
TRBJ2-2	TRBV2	CASGKDTGELFF
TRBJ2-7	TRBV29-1	CSARSGYPHEQYF
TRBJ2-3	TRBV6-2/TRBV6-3	CASRLSTDTQYF
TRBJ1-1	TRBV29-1	CSVEAGRRTGNTEAFF
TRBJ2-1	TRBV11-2	CASSLVPLGSNEQFF
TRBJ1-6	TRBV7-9	CASSSSSGVSGSPLHF
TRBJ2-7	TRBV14	CASSQDPSYEQYF
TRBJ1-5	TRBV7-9	CASSLQGTNQPQHF
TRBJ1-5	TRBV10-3	CATGTGVNQPQHF